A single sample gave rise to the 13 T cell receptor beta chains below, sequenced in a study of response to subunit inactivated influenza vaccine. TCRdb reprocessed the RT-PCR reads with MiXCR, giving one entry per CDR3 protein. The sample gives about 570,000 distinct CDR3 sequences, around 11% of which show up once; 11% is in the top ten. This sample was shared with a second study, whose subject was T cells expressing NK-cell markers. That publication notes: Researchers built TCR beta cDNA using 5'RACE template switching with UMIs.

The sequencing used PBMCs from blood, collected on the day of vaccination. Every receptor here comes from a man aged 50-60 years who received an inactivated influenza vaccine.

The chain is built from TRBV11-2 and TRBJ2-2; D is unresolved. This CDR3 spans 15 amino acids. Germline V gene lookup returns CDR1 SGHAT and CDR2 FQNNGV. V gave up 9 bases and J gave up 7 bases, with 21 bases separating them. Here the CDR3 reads CASPYGLSLDGELFF. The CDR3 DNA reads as TGTGCCAGTCCCTACGGTCTATCTCTGGACGGGGAGCTGTTTTTT.

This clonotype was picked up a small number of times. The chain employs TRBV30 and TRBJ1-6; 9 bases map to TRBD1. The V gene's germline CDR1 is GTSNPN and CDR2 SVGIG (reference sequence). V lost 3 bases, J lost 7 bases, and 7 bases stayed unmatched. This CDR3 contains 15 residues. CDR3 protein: CAWRGRGTGNSPLHF. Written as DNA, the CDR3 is TGTGCCTGGAGGGGCCGCGGGACAGGGAATTCACCCCTCCACTTT. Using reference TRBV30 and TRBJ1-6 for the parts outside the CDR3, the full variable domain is SQTIHQWPATLVQPVGSPLSLECTVEGTSNPNLYWYRQAAGRGLQLLFYSVGIGQISSEVPQNLSASRPQDRQFILSSKKLLLSDSGFYLCAWRGRGTGNSPLHFGNGTRLTVT.

CDR3 region: CASSLASGMEVEQFF. DNA for the CDR3: TGTGCCAGCAGCTTAGCATCAGGGATGGAGGTTGAGCAGTTCTTC. The rearrangement links TRBV7-2 to TRBJ2-1; D tentatively reads TRBD1 or TRBD2 (5 bases each). The CDR3 extends over 15 amino acids. The germline V gene encodes CDR1 SGHTA and CDR2 FQGNSA. Deletions cut 0 bases from V and 9 bases from J, with 15 bases between. The complete variable domain, with remaining parts taken from reference TRBV7-2 and TRBJ2-1, reads GAGVSQSPSNKVTEKGKDVELRCDPISGHTALYWYRQSLGQGLEFLIYFQGNSAPDKSGLPSDRFSAERTGGSVSTLTIQRTQQEDSAVYLCASSLASGMEVEQFFGPGTRLTVL.

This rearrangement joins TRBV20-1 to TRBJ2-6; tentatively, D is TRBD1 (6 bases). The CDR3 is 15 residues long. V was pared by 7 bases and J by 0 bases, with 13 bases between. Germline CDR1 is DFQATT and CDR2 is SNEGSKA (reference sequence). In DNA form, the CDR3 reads TGCAGTGTGGGGGACACCTACTCTGGGGCCAACGTCCTGACTTTC. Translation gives CSVGDTYSGANVLTF.

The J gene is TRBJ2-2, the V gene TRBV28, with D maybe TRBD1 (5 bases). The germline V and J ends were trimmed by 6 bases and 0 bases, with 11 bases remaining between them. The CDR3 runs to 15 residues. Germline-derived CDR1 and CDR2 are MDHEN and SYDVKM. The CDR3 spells CASRRTPPNTGELFF. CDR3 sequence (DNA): TGTGCCAGCAGAAGGACACCTCCGAACACCGGGGAGCTGTTTTTT.

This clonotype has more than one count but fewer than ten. The CDR3 loop is CASSQDTYYEQYF. CDR3 nucleotides: TGTGCCAGCAGCCAAGATACCTACTACGAGCAGTACTTC. This chain links TRBV4-2 with TRBJ2-7, with D unclear. The germline V gene has CDR1 LGHNA and CDR2 YNFKEQ. The CDR3 extends over 13 amino acids. With 0 bases removed from V and 3 bases from J, the gap between germline ends came to 6 bases.

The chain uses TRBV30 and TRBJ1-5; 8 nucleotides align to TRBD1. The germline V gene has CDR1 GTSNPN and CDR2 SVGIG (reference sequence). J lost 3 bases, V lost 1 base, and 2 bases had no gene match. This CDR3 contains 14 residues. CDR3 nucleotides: TGTGCCTGGAGTGGGACAGGGAACAATCAGCCCCAGCATTTT. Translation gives CAWSGTGNNQPQHF.

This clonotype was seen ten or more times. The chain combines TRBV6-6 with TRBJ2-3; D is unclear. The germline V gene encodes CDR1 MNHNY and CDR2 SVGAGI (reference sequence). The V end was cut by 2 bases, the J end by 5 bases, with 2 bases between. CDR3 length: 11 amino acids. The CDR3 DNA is TGTGCCAGCAGTTACCTAGATACGCAGTATTTT. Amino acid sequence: CASSYLDTQYF.

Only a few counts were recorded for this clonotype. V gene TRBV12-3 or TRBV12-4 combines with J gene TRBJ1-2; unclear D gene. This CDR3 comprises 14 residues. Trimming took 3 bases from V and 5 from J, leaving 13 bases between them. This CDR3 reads CASSLKEVYYGYTF. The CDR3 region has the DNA TGTGCCAGCAGTTTGAAGGAGGTGTATTATGGCTACACCTTC.

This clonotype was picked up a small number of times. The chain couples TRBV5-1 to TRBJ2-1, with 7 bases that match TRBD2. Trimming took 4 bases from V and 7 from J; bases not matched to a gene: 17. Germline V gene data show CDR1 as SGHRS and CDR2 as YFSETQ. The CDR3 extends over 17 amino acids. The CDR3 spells CASSPGGGGRRANEQFF. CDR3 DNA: TGCGCCAGCAGCCCGGGAGGTGGAGGCCGCAGGGCGAATGAGCAGTTCTTC.

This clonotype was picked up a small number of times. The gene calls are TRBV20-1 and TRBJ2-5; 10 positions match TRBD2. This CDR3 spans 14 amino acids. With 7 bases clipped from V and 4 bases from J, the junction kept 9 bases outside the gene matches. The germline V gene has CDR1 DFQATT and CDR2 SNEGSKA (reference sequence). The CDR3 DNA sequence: TGCAGTGTAGCTAGCGGGAGTTTTGCAGAGACCCAGTACTTC. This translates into CSVASGSFAETQYF.

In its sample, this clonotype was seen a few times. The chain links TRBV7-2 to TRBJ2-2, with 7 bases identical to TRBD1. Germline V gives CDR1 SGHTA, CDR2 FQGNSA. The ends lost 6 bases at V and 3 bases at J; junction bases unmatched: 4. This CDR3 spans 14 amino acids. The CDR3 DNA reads TGTGCCAGCAGGGGGACAGCAGACACCGGGGAGCTGTTTTTT. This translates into CASRGTADTGELFF.

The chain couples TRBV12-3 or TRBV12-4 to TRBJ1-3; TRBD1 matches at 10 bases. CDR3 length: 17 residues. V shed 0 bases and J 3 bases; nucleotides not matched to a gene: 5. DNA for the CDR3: TGTGCCAGCAGTTTAGCTTCGGACAGGGGGTATGGAAACACCATATATTTT. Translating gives CASSLASDRGYGNTIYF.